Listed here are 8 T cell receptor beta chains from one sample, sequenced in a study of shared clonotypes between healthy human individuals. Using immunoSEQ multiplex PCR, the repertoire was profiled, and TCRdb retains in-frame clones only, with some absent. This repertoire shows approximately 500,000 clones, around 79% found once; its top ten account for around 12%. The sample was PBMCs. These receptor sequences come from a woman aged 40 to 50 in good health. Some clones in this sample may be carry-over from other donors' samples.

This clone has a handful of counts. DNA for the CDR3: TGTGCCAGCAGCTTAGCGCTTGGGACTAGCTATGAGCAGTTCTTC. It translates to CASSLALGTSYEQFF. The J gene is TRBJ2-1, the V gene TRBV7-2; 9 nucleotides line up with TRBD2. The length of the CDR3 is 15 residues. Trimming at V came to 0 bases and at J to 8 bases, leaving 5 bases not matched to a gene. CDR1 SGHTA and CDR2 FQGNSA come from the germline V gene.

Turning to this clone: This CDR3 is also generated by other DNA sequences in the sample. J is TRBJ2-3 and V is TRBV11-2, with D possibly called TRBD1 or TRBD2 (5 bases each). V lost 3 bases to trimming and J lost 9 bases, with 7 bases between them. CDR3 size: 11 residues. Germline values: CDR1 SGHAT, CDR2 FQNNGV. This CDR3 reads CASSFGDTQYF. The CDR3 DNA sequence: TGTGCCAGCAGCTTTGGGGACACGCAGTATTTT.

This clone has just a few counts. This chain links TRBV18 with TRBJ1-1; D is possibly TRBD1 (5 bases). Germline CDR1 KGHSH, CDR2 LQKENI. The V gene lost 0 bases and the J gene lost 5 bases, with 16 bases spanning the gap. This CDR3 comprises 16 residues. The CDR3: CASSPPWGGGRTEAFF. CDR3 DNA sequence: TGTGCCAGCTCACCACCTTGGGGCGGGGGTCGGACTGAAGCTTTCTTT. Variable domain in full (rest from reference TRBV18 and TRBJ1-1): NAGVMQNPRHLVRRRGQEARLRCSPMKGHSHVYWYRQLPEEGLKFMVYLQKENIIDESGMPKERFSAEFPKEGPSILRIQQVVRGDSAAYFCASSPPWGGGRTEAFFGQGTRLTVV.

With respect to this clone: The junction shows a germline mismatch at one end, possibly a read error. The V gene is TRBV5-1, the J gene TRBJ2-5, with a possible D match to TRBD2 (6 bases). Germline-derived CDR1 and CDR2 are SGHRS and YFSETQ. The CDR3 is 15 amino acids. The CDR3 nucleotides read TGCGCCAGCGGCTTGGGGATAGCGGACCAAGAGACCCAGTACTTC. Translation: CASGLGIADQETQYF.

The V gene is TRBV5-4, the J gene TRBJ2-7, with 10 bases that match TRBD2. CDR3 length: 15 amino acids. Germline V gives CDR1 SGHNT, CDR2 YYREEE (reference sequence). V dropped 4 bases and J dropped 0; count of bases not matched to a gene: 4. In nucleotides, the CDR3 is TGTGCCAGCAGCCGCGGGACTAGCGACTCCTACGAGCAGTACTTC. Its translation: CASSRGTSDSYEQYF.

The chain employs TRBV28 and TRBJ1-2; D is uncertain. This CDR3 spans 12 amino acids. CDR1 and CDR2 (germline): MDHEN, SYDVKM. The chain's CDR3 is CAYSDPLDGYTF. CDR3 nucleotides: TGTGCTTACAGCGATCCCTTGGATGGCTACACCTTC.

The chain combines TRBV29-1 with TRBJ2-2, with 13 nucleotides matching TRBD2. After removal of 4 bases from V and 7 bases from J, the junction contained 6 bases not matched to a gene. Germline CDR1 SQVTM, CDR2 ANQGSEA. The CDR3 is 15 amino acids. The CDR3 protein is CSVAGTSGTGGELFF. The CDR3 coding sequence is TGCAGCGTTGCGGGGACTAGCGGGACTGGCGGGGAGCTGTTTTTT.

This clone was recorded a few times. The J gene is TRBJ2-1, the V gene TRBV9, with TRBD2 matching over 15 bases. Germline CDR1 is SGDLS and CDR2 is YYNGEE. Trimming at V came to 4 bases and at J to 8 bases, leaving 7 bases not matched to a gene. This CDR3 comprises 16 residues. The CDR3, as DNA: TGTGCCAGCAGCCCGGGACTAGCGGGAGGATGGTATGAGCAGTTCTTC. Translated, it gives CASSPGLAGGWYEQFF.